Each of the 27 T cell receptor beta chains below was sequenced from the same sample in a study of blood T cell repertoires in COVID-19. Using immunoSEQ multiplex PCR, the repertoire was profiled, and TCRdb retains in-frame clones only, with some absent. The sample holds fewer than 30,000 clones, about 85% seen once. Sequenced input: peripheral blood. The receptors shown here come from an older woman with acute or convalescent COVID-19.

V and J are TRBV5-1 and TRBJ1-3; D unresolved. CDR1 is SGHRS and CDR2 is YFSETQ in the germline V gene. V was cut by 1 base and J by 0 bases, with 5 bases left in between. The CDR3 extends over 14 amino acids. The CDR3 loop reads CASSLSGSGNTIYF. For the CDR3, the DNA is TGCGCCAGCAGCTTGTCCGGCTCTGGAAACACCATATATTTT.

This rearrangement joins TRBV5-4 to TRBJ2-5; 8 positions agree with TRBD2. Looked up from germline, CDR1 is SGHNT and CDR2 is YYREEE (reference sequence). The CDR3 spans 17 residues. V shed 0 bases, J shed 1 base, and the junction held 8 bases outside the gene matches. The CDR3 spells CASSLGRGADVQETQYF. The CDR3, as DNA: TGTGCCAGCAGCTTGGGGCGGGGGGCCGACGTCCAAGAGACCCAGTACTTC.

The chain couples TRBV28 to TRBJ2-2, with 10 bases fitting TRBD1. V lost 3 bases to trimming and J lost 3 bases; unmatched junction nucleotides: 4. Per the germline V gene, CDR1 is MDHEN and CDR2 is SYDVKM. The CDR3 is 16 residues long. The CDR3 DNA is TGTGCCAGCAGTTTGCTAGGGACAGGGGACACCGGGGAGCTGTTTTTT. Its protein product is CASSLLGTGDTGELFF.

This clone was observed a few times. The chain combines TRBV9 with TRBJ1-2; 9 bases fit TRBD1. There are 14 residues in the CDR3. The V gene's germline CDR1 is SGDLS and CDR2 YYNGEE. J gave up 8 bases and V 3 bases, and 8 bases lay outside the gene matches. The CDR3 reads CASSGLQGARGYTF. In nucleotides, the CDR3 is TGTGCCAGCAGCGGGTTACAGGGGGCTCGGGGCTACACCTTC.

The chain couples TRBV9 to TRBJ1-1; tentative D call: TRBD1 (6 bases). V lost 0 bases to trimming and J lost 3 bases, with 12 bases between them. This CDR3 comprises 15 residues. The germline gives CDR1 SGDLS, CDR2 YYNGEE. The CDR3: CASSVEGTGYTEAFF. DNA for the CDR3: TGTGCCAGCAGCGTAGAAGGTACAGGGTACACTGAAGCTTTCTTT.

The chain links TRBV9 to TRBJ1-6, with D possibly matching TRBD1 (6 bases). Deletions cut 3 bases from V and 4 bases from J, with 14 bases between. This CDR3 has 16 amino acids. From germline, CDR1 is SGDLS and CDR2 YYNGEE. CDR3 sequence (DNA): TGTGCCAGCAGCGCCGGAGGACAGCCTTATAATTCACCCCTCCACTTT. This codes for CASSAGGQPYNSPLHF. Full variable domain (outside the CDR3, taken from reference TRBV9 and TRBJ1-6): DSGVTQTPKHLITATGQRVTLRCSPRSGDLSVYWYQQSLDQGLQFLIQYYNGEERAKGNILERFSAQQFPDLHSELNLSSLELGDSALYFCASSAGGQPYNSPLHFGNGTRLTVT.

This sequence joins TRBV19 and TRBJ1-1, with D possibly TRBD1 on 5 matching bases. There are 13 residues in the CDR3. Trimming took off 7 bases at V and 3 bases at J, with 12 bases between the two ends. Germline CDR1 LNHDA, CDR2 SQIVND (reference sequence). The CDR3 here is CASTTGWDTEAFF. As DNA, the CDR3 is TGTGCCAGTACCACAGGTTGGGACACTGAAGCTTTCTTT.

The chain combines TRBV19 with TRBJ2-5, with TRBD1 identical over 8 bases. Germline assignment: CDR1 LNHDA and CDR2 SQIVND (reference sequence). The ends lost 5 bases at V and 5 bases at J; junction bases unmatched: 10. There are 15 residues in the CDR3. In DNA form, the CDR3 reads TGTGCCAGTAGTCCCACGCCCCGGGACAGGGAGACCCAGTACTTC. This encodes CASSPTPRDRETQYF.

CDR3 sequence (DNA): TGTGCCAGCAGTTTATTCTTAGCGGGAGTCAATGAGCAGTTCTTC. Translation gives CASSLFLAGVNEQFF. The chain carries TRBV27 and TRBJ2-1, with 9 positions matching TRBD2. V lost 1 base and J lost 6; bases outside the gene matches: 4. Germline values: CDR1 MNHEY, CDR2 SMNVEV (reference sequence). CDR3 length equals 15 residues.

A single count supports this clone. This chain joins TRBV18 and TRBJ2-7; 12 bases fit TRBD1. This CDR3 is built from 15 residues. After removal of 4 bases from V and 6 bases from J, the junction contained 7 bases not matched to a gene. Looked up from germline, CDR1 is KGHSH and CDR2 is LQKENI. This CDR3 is CASSQAGTGGREQYF. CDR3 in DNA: TGTGCCAGCTCACAGGCCGGGACAGGGGGCCGCGAGCAGTACTTC. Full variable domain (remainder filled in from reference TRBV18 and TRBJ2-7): NAGVMQNPRHLVRRRGQEARLRCSPMKGHSHVYWYRQLPEEGLKFMVYLQKENIIDESGMPKERFSAEFPKEGPSILRIQQVVRGDSAAYFCASSQAGTGGREQYFGPGTRLTVT.

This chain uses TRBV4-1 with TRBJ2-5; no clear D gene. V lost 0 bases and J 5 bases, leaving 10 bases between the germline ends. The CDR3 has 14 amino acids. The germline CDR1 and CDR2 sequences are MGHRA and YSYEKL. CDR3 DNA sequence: TGCGCCAGCAGCCAAGATCGCGAGGTGGAGACCCAGTACTTC. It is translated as CASSQDREVETQYF.

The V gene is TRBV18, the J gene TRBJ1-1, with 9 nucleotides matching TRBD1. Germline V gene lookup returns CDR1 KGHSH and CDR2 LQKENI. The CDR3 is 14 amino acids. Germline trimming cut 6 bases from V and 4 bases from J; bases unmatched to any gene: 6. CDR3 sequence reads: CASSGTGGGTEAFF. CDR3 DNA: TGTGCCAGCTCGGGAACAGGGGGCGGCACTGAAGCTTTCTTT.

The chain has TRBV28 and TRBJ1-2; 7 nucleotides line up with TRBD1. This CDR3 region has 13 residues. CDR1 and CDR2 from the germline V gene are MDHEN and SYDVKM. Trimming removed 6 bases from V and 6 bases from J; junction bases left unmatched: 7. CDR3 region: CASSRRQGHGYTF. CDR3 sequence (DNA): TGTGCCAGCAGCCGAAGACAGGGTCATGGCTACACCTTC.

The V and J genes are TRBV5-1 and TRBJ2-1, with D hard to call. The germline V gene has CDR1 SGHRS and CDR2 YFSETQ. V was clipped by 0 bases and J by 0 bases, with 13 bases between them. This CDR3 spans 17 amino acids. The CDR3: CASSLANTRSSYNEQFF. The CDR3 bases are TGCGCCAGCAGCTTGGCAAATACAAGGAGCTCCTACAATGAGCAGTTCTTC.

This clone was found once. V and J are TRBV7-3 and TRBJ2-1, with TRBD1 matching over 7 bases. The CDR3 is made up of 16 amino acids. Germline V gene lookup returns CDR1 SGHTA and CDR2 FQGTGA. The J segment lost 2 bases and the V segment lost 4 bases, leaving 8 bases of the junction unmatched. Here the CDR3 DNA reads TGTGCCAGCAGCTCTATCCCGGGACAGACCTACAATGAGCAGTTCTTC. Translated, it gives CASSSIPGQTYNEQFF.

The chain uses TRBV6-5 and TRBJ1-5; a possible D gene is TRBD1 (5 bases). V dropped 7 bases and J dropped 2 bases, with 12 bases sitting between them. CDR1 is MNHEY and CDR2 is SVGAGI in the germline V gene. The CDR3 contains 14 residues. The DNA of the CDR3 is TGTGCCAGCAATACCGGGGGGGGCAATCAGCCCCAGCATTTT. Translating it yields CASNTGGGNQPQHF.

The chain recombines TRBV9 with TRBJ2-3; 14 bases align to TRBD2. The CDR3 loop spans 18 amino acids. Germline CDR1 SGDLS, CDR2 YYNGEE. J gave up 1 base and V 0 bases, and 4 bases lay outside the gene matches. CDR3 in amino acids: CASSVATSGGGGTDTQYF. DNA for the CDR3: TGTGCCAGCAGCGTAGCGACTAGCGGGGGGGGTGGCACAGATACGCAGTATTTT.

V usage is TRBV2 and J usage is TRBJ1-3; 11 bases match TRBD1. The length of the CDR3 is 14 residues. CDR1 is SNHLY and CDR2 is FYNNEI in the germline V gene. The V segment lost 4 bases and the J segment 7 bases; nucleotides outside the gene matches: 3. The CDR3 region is CASSAGTGGNTIYF. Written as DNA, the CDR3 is TGTGCCAGCAGTGCAGGGACAGGGGGTAACACCATATATTTT.

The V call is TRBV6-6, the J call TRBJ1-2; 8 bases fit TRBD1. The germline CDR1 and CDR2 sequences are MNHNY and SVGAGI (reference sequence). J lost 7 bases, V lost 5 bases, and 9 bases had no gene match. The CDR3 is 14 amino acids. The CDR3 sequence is CASSRDRQLGGYTF. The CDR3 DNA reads TGTGCCAGCAGTCGGGACAGGCAACTCGGTGGCTACACCTTC.

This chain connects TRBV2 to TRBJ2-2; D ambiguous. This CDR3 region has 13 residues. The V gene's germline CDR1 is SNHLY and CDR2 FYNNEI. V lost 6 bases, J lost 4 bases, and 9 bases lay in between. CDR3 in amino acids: CASSRIGTGELFF. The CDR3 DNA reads TGTGCCAGCAGCAGGATTGGCACCGGGGAGCTGTTTTTT.

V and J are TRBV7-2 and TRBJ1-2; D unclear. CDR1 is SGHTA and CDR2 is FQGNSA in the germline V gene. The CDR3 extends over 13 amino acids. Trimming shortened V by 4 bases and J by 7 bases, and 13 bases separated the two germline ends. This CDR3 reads CASSSDLSLGYTF. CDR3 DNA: TGTGCCAGCAGCTCAGATTTGTCCCTTGGCTACACCTTC.

CDR3 DNA: TGTGCCACCAGTGTCCAGGGAAGCACCGGGGAGCTGTTTTTT. Translated, it gives CATSVQGSTGELFF. The V and J genes are TRBV24-1 and TRBJ2-2; D possibly corresponds to TRBD1 (5 bases). CDR1 KGHDR and CDR2 SFDVKD come from the germline V gene. The CDR3 runs to 14 residues. V was shortened by 5 bases and J by 4 bases, with 10 bases between the two germline ends.

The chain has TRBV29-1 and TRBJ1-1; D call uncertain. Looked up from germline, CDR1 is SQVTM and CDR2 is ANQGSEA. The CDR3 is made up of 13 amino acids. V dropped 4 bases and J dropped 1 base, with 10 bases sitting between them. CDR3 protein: CSVVETSNTEAFF. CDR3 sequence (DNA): TGCAGCGTTGTTGAAACTTCGAACACTGAAGCTTTCTTT.

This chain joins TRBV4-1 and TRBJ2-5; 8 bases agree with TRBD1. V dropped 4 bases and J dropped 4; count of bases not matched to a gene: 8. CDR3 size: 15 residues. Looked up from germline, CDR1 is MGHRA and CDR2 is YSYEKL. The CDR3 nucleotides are TGCGCCAGCAGCCGACCGGGACAGGTAACAGAGACCCAGTACTTC. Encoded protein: CASSRPGQVTETQYF.

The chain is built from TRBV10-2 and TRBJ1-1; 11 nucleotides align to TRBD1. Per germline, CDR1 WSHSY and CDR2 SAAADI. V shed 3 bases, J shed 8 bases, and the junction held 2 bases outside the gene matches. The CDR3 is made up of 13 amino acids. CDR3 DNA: TGCGCCAGCAGTGAAAGGGACAGGGGGGAAGCTTTCTTT. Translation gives CASSERDRGEAFF.

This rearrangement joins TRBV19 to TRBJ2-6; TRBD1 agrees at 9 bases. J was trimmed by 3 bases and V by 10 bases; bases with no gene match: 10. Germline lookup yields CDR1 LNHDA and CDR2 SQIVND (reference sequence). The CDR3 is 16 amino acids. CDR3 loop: CATRDRVFNGANVLTF. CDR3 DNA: TGTGCCACCCGGGACAGGGTGTTCAATGGGGCCAACGTCCTGACTTTC.

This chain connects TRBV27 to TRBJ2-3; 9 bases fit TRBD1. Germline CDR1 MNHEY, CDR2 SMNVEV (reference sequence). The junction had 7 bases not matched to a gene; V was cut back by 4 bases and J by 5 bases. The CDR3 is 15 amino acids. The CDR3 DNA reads TGTGCCAGCAGTTCGCCGGGACAGGGAAGAGATACGCAGTATTTT. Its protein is CASSSPGQGRDTQYF.